The present TCR beta chain was sequenced within a study of early T cells in non-severe SARS-CoV-2 infection. TCRdb reanalysed the 5' RACE reads using MiXCR and keeps one entry per CDR3 protein. The profile shows 70,000 or so distinct CDR3 sequences, 10% to 15% of them singletons. About this clonotype itself: A junction end diverges from the germline sequence, so it may reflect a read error.

The CDR3 is 11 amino acids. J is TRBJ1-3 and V is TRBV12-3 or TRBV12-4, with TRBD1 as a possible D gene (5 bases). The TCR sequence derives from an adult who was a healthcare worker with PCR-confirmed SARS-CoV-2 infection or an uninfected control (not recorded which). Sample: whole blood. CDR3 nucleotides: TGTGCCAGCAGTTCGGCCCGGGACGAGCATTTT. Residues: CASSSARDEHF.